This is a list of T cell receptor beta chains from one sample in a study of blood T cell repertoires in COVID-19. Sequenced by immunoSEQ multiplex PCR; TCRdb stores in-frame clones only, minus some. The sample carries around 280,000 clones, around nine tenths recorded once. Sequenced input: PBMCs or T cells enriched from blood (not recorded which). These receptors were obtained from a woman in her thirties or forties who had recovered from COVID-19. Both conserved end residues are part of each CDR3. D genes are given only for firm matches. Only part of the rows carry a size: once, few, many, or a class if the clone is expanded.

J gene: TRBJ2-3
D gene: .
clone size: .
V gene: TRBV27
CDR3 DNA: TGTGCCAGCAGTTTGTACCAACTAGCTGCAGATACGCAGTATTTT
CDR3 protein: CASSLYQLAADTQYF

J gene: TRBJ2-7
D gene: TRBD2
clone size: .
V gene: TRBV30
CDR3 DNA: TGTGCCTGGAGTGTAGCACGGGGCGGGAGGGCCGGGCAGTACTTC
CDR3 protein: CAWSVARGGRAGQYF

J gene: TRBJ2-1
D gene: .
clone size: .
V gene: TRBV12-3/TRBV12-4
CDR3 DNA: TGTGCCAGCAGCCTCTACAATGAGCAGTTCTTC
CDR3 protein: CASSLYNEQFF

J gene: TRBJ2-7
D gene: TRBD2
clone size: .
V gene: TRBV7-2
CDR3 DNA: TGTGCCAGCAGCCGTAGCGGGAGGGCACAAGAGCAGTACTTC
CDR3 protein: CASSRSGRAQEQYF

J gene: TRBJ1-5
D gene: TRBD1
clone size: once
V gene: TRBV7-6
CDR3 DNA: TGTGCCAGCAGCTCCAACCAGGGGGCCAATCAGCCCCAGCATTTT
CDR3 protein: CASSSNQGANQPQHF

J gene: TRBJ1-1
D gene: .
clone size: .
V gene: TRBV4-1
CDR3 DNA: TGCGCCAGCAGTGGTCAAGGGGACACTGAAGCTTTCTTT
CDR3 protein: CASSGQGDTEAFF

J gene: TRBJ1-3
D gene: .
clone size: few
V gene: TRBV30
CDR3 DNA: TGTGCCTGGAGCCTGACAGAGACCATATATTTT
CDR3 protein: CAWSLTETIYF

J gene: TRBJ1-2
D gene: .
clone size: .
V gene: TRBV4-3
CDR3 DNA: TGCGCCAGCAGCCAAGATAACGGGAGGAGTGGGACGTTGGGTCCTTATGGCTACACCTTC
CDR3 protein: CASSQDNGRSGTLGPYGYTF

J gene: TRBJ2-3
D gene: .
clone size: .
V gene: TRBV19
CDR3 DNA: TGTGCCAGTAGTCAACCGGGACTCAGCACAGATACGCAGTATTTT
CDR3 protein: CASSQPGLSTDTQYF

J gene: TRBJ2-1
D gene: .
clone size: .
V gene: TRBV18
CDR3 DNA: TGTGCCAGCTCACCCTCTATCTACAATGAGCAGTTCTTC
CDR3 protein: CASSPSIYNEQFF

J gene: TRBJ1-2
D gene: TRBD1
clone size: .
V gene: TRBV6-4
CDR3 DNA: TGTGCCAGCAGTAAGACCGCGACAGGGGGCCAGCGTAACTATGGCTACACCTTC
CDR3 protein: CASSKTATGGQRNYGYTF

J gene: TRBJ1-2
D gene: TRBD1
clone size: .
V gene: TRBV7-8
CDR3 DNA: TGTGCCAGCAGCTTAGGGACAGGGAGGGGCTATGGCTACACCTTC
CDR3 protein: CASSLGTGRGYGYTF

J gene: TRBJ2-3
D gene: .
clone size: .
V gene: TRBV11-3
CDR3 DNA: TGTGCCAGCTCCTGGAGCGGGAGCACAGATACGCAGTATTTT
CDR3 protein: CASSWSGSTDTQYF

J gene: TRBJ2-7
D gene: TRBD2
clone size: once
V gene: TRBV14
CDR3 DNA: TGTGCCAGCAGCCAAGAAGTGGGAGGGCCCTACGAGCAGTACTTC
CDR3 protein: CASSQEVGGPYEQYF

J gene: TRBJ2-2
D gene: .
clone size: .
V gene: TRBV24-1
CDR3 DNA: TGTGCCACCAGTGATGACAGTTTCACCGGGGAGCTGTTTTTT
CDR3 protein: CATSDDSFTGELFF

J gene: TRBJ1-4
D gene: .
clone size: .
V gene: TRBV4-1
CDR3 DNA: TGCGCCAGCAGCCAAGGAGGGAATGAAAAACTGTTTTTT
CDR3 protein: CASSQGGNEKLFF

J gene: TRBJ2-7
D gene: .
clone size: .
V gene: TRBV11-2
CDR3 DNA: TGTGCCAGCAGCGCGGGGTTTAGCTCCTACGAGCAGTACTTC
CDR3 protein: CASSAGFSSYEQYF

J gene: TRBJ2-3
D gene: TRBD2
clone size: few
V gene: TRBV6-2/TRBV6-3
CDR3 DNA: TGTGCCAGCAGCCCCCGGGGGGGGGCGCGGGCCACAGATACGCAGTATTTT
CDR3 protein: CASSPRGGARATDTQYF

J gene: TRBJ2-2
D gene: .
clone size: .
V gene: TRBV5-1
CDR3 DNA: TGCGCCAGCAGCTTGGGGGGGCCGACCGGGGAGCTGTTTTTT
CDR3 protein: CASSLGGPTGELFF

J gene: TRBJ2-1
D gene: .
clone size: .
V gene: TRBV30
CDR3 DNA: TGTGCCTGGAGCCAACTACAGGGTATCAATGAGCAGTTCTTC
CDR3 protein: CAWSQLQGINEQFF

J gene: TRBJ2-2
D gene: TRBD2
clone size: .
V gene: TRBV10-1
CDR3 DNA: TGCGCCAGCAGTGAGTCGACTAGCGGGGAAAACACCGGGGAGCTGTTTTTT
CDR3 protein: CASSESTSGENTGELFF

J gene: TRBJ1-2
D gene: TRBD1
clone size: .
V gene: TRBV9
CDR3 DNA: TGTGCCAGCAGCGTTTCCCTGGGACAGGGGCGGAAGGGCTACACCTTC
CDR3 protein: CASSVSLGQGRKGYTF

J gene: TRBJ2-5
D gene: .
clone size: .
V gene: TRBV7-3
CDR3 DNA: TGTGCCAGCAGCTCCGGGTCACTAGGGGAGACCCAGTACTTC
CDR3 protein: CASSSGSLGETQYF

J gene: TRBJ1-1
D gene: .
clone size: .
V gene: TRBV6-4
CDR3 DNA: TGTGCCAGCAGTTCAGACATGAACACTGAAGCTTTCTTT
CDR3 protein: CASSSDMNTEAFF

J gene: TRBJ1-1
D gene: .
clone size: .
V gene: TRBV5-4
CDR3 DNA: TGTGCCAGCAGCTTGGATTGGGCCTCAGGGCTTGAAGCTTTCTTT
CDR3 protein: CASSLDWASGLEAFF

J gene: TRBJ2-1
D gene: TRBD2
clone size: .
V gene: TRBV2
CDR3 DNA: TGTGCCAGCAGTGATGCTTCAGCGGGAAACAATGAGCAGTTCTTC
CDR3 protein: CASSDASAGNNEQFF

J gene: TRBJ1-4
D gene: TRBD1
clone size: .
V gene: TRBV4-1
CDR3 DNA: TGCGCCAGCAGCCAAGGTCAGGGGGCTAGAGGGGAAAAACTGTTTTTT
CDR3 protein: CASSQGQGARGEKLFF

J gene: TRBJ2-1
D gene: TRBD1
clone size: .
V gene: TRBV27
CDR3 DNA: TGTGCCAGCAGTTTAAGGCAGGGGGCTTTACATGAGCAGTTCTTC
CDR3 protein: CASSLRQGALHEQFF

J gene: TRBJ2-5
D gene: TRBD1
clone size: .
V gene: TRBV6-5
CDR3 DNA: TGTGCCAGCAAGAACCGGGACAGAGGGACCCAGTACTTC
CDR3 protein: CASKNRDRGTQYF

J gene: TRBJ1-2
D gene: TRBD1
clone size: .
V gene: TRBV18
CDR3 DNA: TGTGCCAGCTCACTGGCGACAGGGCGTTTTGACTATGGCTACACCTTC
CDR3 protein: CASSLATGRFDYGYTF

J gene: TRBJ2-1
D gene: .
clone size: .
V gene: TRBV7-9
CDR3 DNA: TGTGCCAGCAGCCCCCCTGACCGTCGGAGGGGTTCCAATGAGCAGTTCTTC
CDR3 protein: CASSPPDRRRGSNEQFF

J gene: TRBJ1-2
D gene: .
clone size: .
V gene: TRBV29-1
CDR3 DNA: TGCAGCGTTCACAGGGTTTATGGCTACACCTTC
CDR3 protein: CSVHRVYGYTF

J gene: TRBJ1-1
D gene: .
clone size: .
V gene: TRBV7-3
CDR3 DNA: TGTGCCAGCAGTGGCCAAAGAGGGACTGAAGCTTTCTTT
CDR3 protein: CASSGQRGTEAFF

J gene: TRBJ2-7
D gene: .
clone size: .
V gene: TRBV19
CDR3 DNA: TGTGCCAGTAGTTCGGGACATTCCTACGAGCAGTACTTC
CDR3 protein: CASSSGHSYEQYF

J gene: TRBJ2-3
D gene: TRBD2
clone size: .
V gene: TRBV9
CDR3 DNA: TGTGCCAGCAGCGCTCGGAGGACGGGGGGAACCACAGATACGCAGTATTTT
CDR3 protein: CASSARRTGGTTDTQYF

J gene: TRBJ1-2
D gene: .
clone size: .
V gene: TRBV9
CDR3 DNA: TGTGCCAGCAGCGTAGGGGACAACCCTATCTATGGCTACACCTTC
CDR3 protein: CASSVGDNPIYGYTF

J gene: TRBJ1-2
D gene: TRBD1
clone size: once
V gene: TRBV7-2
CDR3 DNA: TGTGCCAGCAGCCCCAGGACAGGGATTGGCTACACCTTC
CDR3 protein: CASSPRTGIGYTF

J gene: TRBJ2-5
D gene: .
clone size: once
V gene: TRBV9
CDR3 DNA: TGTGCCAGCAGCGTACTAGAGCAAGAGACCCAGTACTTC
CDR3 protein: CASSVLEQETQYF

J gene: TRBJ1-3
D gene: TRBD1
clone size: .
V gene: TRBV6-5
CDR3 DNA: TGTGCCAGCAGCCCCGACAGGGTCGCCATATATTTT
CDR3 protein: CASSPDRVAIYF

J gene: TRBJ1-1
D gene: TRBD1
clone size: once
V gene: TRBV4-1
CDR3 DNA: TGCGCCAGCAGCCTACCGACAGGGGCGAGAACTGAAGCTTTCTTT
CDR3 protein: CASSLPTGARTEAFF

J gene: TRBJ1-5
D gene: .
clone size: .
V gene: TRBV7-3
CDR3 DNA: TGTGCCAGCAGTTCTCAGGGACATGGCAATCAGCCCCAGCATTTT
CDR3 protein: CASSSQGHGNQPQHF

J gene: TRBJ1-2
D gene: .
clone size: .
V gene: TRBV5-1
CDR3 DNA: TGCGCCAGCAGCTTGGACGGCAGGTCGTATACCGAAGGAAGCTACACCTTC
CDR3 protein: CASSLDGRSYTEGSYTF

J gene: TRBJ2-7
D gene: TRBD1
clone size: .
V gene: TRBV7-2
CDR3 DNA: TGTGCCAGCAGCTTTGGACAGGGAAGGGAGCAGTACTTC
CDR3 protein: CASSFGQGREQYF

J gene: TRBJ2-7
D gene: TRBD1
clone size: .
V gene: TRBV3-1/TRBV3-2
CDR3 DNA: TGTGCCAGCAGCCGACTACAGGGGATCTTAGGCGAGCAGTACTTC
CDR3 protein: CASSRLQGILGEQYF

J gene: TRBJ1-2
D gene: TRBD1
clone size: .
V gene: TRBV18
CDR3 DNA: TGTGCCAGCTCACTAGGGACAGGGGCGAACTATGGCTACACCTTC
CDR3 protein: CASSLGTGANYGYTF

J gene: TRBJ2-5
D gene: TRBD2
clone size: .
V gene: TRBV3-1/TRBV3-2
CDR3 DNA: TGTGCCAGCAGCCAACAAGGACTAGCGGGAGCATTGAAAGAGACCCAGTACTTC
CDR3 protein: CASSQQGLAGALKETQYF

J gene: TRBJ2-7
D gene: TRBD2
clone size: .
V gene: TRBV7-2
CDR3 DNA: TGTGCCAGCAGCTCGACTAGCGGGGTCTCCTACGAGCAGTACTTC
CDR3 protein: CASSSTSGVSYEQYF

J gene: TRBJ2-5
D gene: .
clone size: .
V gene: TRBV19
CDR3 DNA: TGTGCCAGTAGTATCTCGGGAGGCAGGGGGCGAGAGACCCAGTACTTC
CDR3 protein: CASSISGGRGRETQYF

J gene: TRBJ2-7
D gene: TRBD1
clone size: .
V gene: TRBV5-1
CDR3 DNA: TGCGCCAGCAGCTTCGGGACAGGGGCCCGCTACGAGCAGTACTTC
CDR3 protein: CASSFGTGARYEQYF

J gene: TRBJ1-1
D gene: TRBD1
clone size: .
V gene: TRBV6-5
CDR3 DNA: TGTGCCAGCAGCGCGACAGGGATTAACACTGAAGCTTTCTTT
CDR3 protein: CASSATGINTEAFF